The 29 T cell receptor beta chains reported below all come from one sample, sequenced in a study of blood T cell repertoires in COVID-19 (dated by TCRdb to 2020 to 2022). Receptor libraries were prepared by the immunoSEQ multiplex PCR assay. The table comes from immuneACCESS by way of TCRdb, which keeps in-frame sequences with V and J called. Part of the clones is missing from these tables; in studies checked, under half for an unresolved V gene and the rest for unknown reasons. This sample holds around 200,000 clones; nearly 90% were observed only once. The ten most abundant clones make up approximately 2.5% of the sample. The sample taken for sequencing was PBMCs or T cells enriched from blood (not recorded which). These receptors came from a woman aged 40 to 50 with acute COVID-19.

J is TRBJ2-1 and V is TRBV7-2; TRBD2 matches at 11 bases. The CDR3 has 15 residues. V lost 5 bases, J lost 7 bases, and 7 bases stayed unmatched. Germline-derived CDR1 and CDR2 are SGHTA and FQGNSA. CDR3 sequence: CASSQTSGRINEQFF. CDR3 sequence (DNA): TGTGCCAGCAGCCAAACTAGCGGGAGAATAAATGAGCAGTTCTTC.

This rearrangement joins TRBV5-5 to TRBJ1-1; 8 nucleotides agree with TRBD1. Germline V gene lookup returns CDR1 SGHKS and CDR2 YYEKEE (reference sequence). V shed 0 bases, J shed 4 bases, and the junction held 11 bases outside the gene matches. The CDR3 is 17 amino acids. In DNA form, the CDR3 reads TGTGCCAGCAGCTTGGATCTAGCAGGGGGCTTTGGCACTGAAGCTTTCTTT. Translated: CASSLDLAGGFGTEAFF.

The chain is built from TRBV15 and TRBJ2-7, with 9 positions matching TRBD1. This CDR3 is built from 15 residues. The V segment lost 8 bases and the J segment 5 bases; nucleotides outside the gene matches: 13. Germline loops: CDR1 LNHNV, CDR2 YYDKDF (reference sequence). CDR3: CATAETGGGYDEQYF. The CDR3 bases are TGTGCCACCGCAGAAACAGGGGGCGGTTATGACGAGCAGTACTTC.

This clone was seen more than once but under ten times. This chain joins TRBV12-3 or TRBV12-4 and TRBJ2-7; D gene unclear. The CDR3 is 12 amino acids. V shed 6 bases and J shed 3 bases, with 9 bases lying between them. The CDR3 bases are TGTGCCAGCAGACCACAAAGCTACGAGCAGTACTTC. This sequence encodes CASRPQSYEQYF.

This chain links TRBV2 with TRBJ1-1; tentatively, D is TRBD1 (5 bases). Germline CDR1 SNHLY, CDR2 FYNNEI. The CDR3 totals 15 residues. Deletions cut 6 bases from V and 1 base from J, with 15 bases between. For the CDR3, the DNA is TGTGCCAGCAGCGCCTTACCGGGGGGGAACACTGAAGCTTTCTTT. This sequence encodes CASSALPGGNTEAFF.

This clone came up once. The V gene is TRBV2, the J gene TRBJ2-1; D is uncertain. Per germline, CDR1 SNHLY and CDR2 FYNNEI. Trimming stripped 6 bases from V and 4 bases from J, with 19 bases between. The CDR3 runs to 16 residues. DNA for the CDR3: TGTGCCAGCAGCCGAAGAGACAAACTTGGATACAATGAGCAGTTCTTC. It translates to CASSRRDKLGYNEQFF.

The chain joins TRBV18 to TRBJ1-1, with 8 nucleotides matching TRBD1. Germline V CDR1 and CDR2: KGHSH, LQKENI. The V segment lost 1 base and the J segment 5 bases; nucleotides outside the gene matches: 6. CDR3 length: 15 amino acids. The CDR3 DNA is TGTGCCAGCTCACCACGACAGGGGATGTTGACTGAAGCTTTCTTT. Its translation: CASSPRQGMLTEAFF.

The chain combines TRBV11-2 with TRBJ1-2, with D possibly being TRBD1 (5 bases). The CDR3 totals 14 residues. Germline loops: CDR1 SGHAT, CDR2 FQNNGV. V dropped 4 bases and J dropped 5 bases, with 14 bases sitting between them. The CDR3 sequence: CASSSTWGGYGYTF. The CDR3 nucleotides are TGTGCCAGCAGCTCCACTTGGGGCGGATATGGCTACACCTTC.

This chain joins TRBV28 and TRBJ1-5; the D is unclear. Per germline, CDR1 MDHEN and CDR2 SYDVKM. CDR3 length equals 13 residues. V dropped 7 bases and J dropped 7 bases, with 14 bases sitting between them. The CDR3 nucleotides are TGTGCCAGCATTCTTTTTCGCGGACAGCCCCAGCATTTT. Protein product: CASILFRGQPQHF.

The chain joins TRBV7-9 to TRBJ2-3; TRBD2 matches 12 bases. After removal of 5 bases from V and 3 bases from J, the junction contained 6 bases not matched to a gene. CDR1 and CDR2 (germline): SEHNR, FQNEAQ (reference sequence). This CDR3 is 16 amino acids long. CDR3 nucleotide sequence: TGTGCCAGCAGCCCTAGCGGGGGGGCCATGACAGATACGCAGTATTTT. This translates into CASSPSGGAMTDTQYF.

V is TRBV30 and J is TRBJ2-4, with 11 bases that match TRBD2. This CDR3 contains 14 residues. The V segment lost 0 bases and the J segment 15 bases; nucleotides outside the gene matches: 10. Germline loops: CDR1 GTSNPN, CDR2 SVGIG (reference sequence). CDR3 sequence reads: CAWSVTASGGLSYF. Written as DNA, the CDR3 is TGTGCCTGGAGTGTAACGGCTAGCGGGGGGTTGTCGTACTTC.

The CDR3 spells CASNPTGGIGGYTF. CDR3 nucleotide sequence: TGTGCCAGCAACCCCACAGGGGGCATAGGGGGCTACACCTTC. J is TRBJ1-2 and V is TRBV6-6; 9 positions match TRBD1. J was trimmed by 8 bases and V by 7 bases; bases with no gene match: 11. The CDR3 length is 14 residues. The germline CDR1 and CDR2 sequences are MNHNY and SVGAGI (reference sequence).

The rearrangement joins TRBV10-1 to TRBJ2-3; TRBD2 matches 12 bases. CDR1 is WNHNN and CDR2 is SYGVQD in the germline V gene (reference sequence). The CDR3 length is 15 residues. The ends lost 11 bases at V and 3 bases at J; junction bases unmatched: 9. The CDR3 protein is CACPRTSGKTDTQYF. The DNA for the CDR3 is TGCGCCTGCCCCCGGACTAGCGGGAAAACAGATACGCAGTATTTT.

This chain's CDR3 is CASSGDRVSLSNTGELFF. As DNA, the CDR3 is TGTGCCAGCAGCGGGGACAGGGTTTCATTATCGAACACCGGGGAGCTGTTTTTT. The V call is TRBV9, the J call TRBJ2-2; 9 bases are shared with TRBD1. Germline V gives CDR1 SGDLS, CDR2 YYNGEE. The CDR3 extends over 18 amino acids. V shed 3 bases and J 0 bases; nucleotides not matched to a gene: 9.

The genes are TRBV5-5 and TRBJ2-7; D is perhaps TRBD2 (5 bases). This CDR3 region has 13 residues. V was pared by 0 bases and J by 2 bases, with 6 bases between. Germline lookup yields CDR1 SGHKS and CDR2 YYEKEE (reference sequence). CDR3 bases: TGTGCCAGCAGCTTGGCTAGCCCCTACGAGCAGTACTTC. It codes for CASSLASPYEQYF.

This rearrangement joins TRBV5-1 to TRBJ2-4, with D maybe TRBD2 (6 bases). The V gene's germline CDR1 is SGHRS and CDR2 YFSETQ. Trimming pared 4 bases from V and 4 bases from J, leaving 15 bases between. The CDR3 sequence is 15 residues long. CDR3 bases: TGCGCCAGCAGCCCAGAGACGGGGACTAAAAACATTCAGTACTTC. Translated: CASSPETGTKNIQYF.

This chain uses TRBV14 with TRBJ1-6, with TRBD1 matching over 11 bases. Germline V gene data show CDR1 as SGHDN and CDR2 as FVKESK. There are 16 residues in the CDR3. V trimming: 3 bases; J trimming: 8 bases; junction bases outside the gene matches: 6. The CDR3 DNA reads TGTGCCAGCAGCCAGCGGACAGGGGGCTTGGATTCACCCCTCCACTTT. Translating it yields CASSQRTGGLDSPLHF.

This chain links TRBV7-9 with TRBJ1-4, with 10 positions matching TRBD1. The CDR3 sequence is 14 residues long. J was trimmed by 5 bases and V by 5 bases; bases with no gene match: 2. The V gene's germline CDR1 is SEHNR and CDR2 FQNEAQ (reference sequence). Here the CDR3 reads CASSEGQGNEKLFF. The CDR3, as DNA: TGTGCCAGCAGCGAGGGACAGGGGAATGAAAAACTGTTTTTT.

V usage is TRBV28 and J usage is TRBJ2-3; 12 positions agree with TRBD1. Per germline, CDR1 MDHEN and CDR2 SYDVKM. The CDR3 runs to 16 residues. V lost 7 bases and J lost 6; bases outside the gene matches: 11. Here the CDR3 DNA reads TGTGCCAGCACCCAGGGACAGGGGGCGGTTTGGGATACGCAGTATTTT. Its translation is CASTQGQGAVWDTQYF.

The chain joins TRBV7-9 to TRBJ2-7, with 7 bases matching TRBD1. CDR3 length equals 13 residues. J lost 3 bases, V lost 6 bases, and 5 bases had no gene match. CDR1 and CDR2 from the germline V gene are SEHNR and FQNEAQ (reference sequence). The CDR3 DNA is TGTGCCAGCAGTCCTCGACAGGGCTACGAGCAGTACTTC. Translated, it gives CASSPRQGYEQYF.

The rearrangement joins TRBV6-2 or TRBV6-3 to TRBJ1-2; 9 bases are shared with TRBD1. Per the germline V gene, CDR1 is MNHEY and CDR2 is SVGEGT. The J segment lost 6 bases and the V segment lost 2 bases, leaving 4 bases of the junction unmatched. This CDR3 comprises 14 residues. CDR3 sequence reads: CASSYVQGANGYTF. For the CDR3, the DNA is TGTGCCAGCAGTTACGTACAGGGGGCGAATGGCTACACCTTC.

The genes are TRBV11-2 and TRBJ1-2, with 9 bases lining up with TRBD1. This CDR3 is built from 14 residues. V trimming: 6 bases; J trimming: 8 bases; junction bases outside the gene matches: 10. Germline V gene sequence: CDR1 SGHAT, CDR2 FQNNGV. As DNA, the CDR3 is TGTGCCAGCAGTCCCGGGACAGGGTTTGGCGGCTACACCTTC. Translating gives CASSPGTGFGGYTF. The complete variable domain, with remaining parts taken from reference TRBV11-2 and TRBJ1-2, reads EAGVAQSPRYKIIEKRQSVAFWCNPISGHATLYWYQQILGQGPKLLIQFQNNGVVDDSQLPKDRFSAERLKGVDSTLKIQPAKLEDSAVYLCASSPGTGFGGYTFGSGTRLTVV.

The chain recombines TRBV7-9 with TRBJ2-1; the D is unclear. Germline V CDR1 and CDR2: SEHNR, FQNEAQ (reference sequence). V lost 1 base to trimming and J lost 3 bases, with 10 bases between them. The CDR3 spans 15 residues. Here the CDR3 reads CASSLGASDYNEQFF. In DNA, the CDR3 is TGTGCCAGCAGCTTAGGGGCCAGTGACTACAATGAGCAGTTCTTC. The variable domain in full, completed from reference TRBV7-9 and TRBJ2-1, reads DTGVSQNPRHKITKRGQNVTFRCDPISEHNRLYWYRQTLGQGPEFLTYFQNEAQLEKSRLLSDRFSAERPKGSFSTLEIQRTEQGDSAMYLCASSLGASDYNEQFFGPGTRLTVL.

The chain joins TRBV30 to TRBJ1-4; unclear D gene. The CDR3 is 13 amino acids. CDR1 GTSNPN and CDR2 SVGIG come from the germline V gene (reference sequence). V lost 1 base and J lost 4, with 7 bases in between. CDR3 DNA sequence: TGTGCCTGGAGTGGACACAATAATGAAAAACTGTTTTTT. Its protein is CAWSGHNNEKLFF.

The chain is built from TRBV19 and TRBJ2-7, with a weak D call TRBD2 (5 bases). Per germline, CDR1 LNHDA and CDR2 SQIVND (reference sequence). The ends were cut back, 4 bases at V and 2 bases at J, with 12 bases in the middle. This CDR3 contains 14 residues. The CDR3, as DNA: TGTGCCAGTAGTACTACTAGTTCAGCCTACGAGCAGTACTTC. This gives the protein CASSTTSSAYEQYF.

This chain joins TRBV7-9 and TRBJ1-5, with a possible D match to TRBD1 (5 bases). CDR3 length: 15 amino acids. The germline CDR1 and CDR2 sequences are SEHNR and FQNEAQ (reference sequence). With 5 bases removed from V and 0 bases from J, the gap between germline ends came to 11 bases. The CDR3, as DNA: TGTGCCAGCAGCGCGTCGGGGGATAGCAATCAGCCCCAGCATTTT. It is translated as CASSASGDSNQPQHF.

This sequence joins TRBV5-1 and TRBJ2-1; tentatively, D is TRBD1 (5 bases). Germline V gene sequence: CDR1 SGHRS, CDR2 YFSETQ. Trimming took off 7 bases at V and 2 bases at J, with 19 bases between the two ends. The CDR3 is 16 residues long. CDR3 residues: CASRMFVQAPYNEQFF. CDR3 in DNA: TGCGCCAGCCGTATGTTCGTACAGGCACCCTACAATGAGCAGTTCTTC.

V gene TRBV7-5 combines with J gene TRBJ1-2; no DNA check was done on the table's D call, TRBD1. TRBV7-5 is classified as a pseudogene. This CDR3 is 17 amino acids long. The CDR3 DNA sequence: TGTGCCAGCTCCGCACCGGGACAGGAACCACCTAACTATGGCTACACCTTC. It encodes CASSAPGQEPPNYGYTF.

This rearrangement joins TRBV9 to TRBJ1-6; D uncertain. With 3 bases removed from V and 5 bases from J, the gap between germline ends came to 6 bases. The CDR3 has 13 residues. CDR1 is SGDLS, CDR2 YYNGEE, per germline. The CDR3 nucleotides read TGTGCCAGCAGCGCGGTGGATAATTCACCCCTCCACTTT. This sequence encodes CASSAVDNSPLHF.